The entry that follows covers one TCR beta chain sequence. Taking its sample share into account, this clone is medium-sized (0.01 to 0.1%). The antigen it binds to is not known. Base qualities are not at hand, and no much larger clone is one base apart. Sample time point, as interpreted from the label and publication: week 35, safety follow-up. A 20-mer mutant IDH1 peptide at 300 micrograms in Montanide made up each vaccine dose, which was injected subcutaneously together with topical imiquimod. Eight vaccinations were administered to patients in weeks 1, 3, 5, 7, 11, 15, 19 and 23, corresponding to visits V03 through V10. Newly diagnosed WHO grade 3 or 4 IDH1-mutant astrocytomas showing loss of nuclear ATRX were present in the donors. The samples were drawn from NOA16, a multicentre, single-arm, open-label phase I trial in Germany that tested a mutant IDH1 peptide vaccine in humans for the first time. Genomic DNA for TCRB sequencing was extracted from EDTA blood using the DNeasy Blood and Tissue Kit.

Sequences SGHVS (CDR1) and FQNEAQ (CDR2) are obtained from the germline V gene. The junction shows trimming of 3 bases on V and 2 bases on J, plus 12 bases between the germline ends. The CDR3, cysteine through phenylalanine, is 15 amino acids long. The CDR3 DNA has 45 bases and is translated from base 1. The data belong to a study of a mutant IDH1 vaccine in newly diagnosed glioma (dated by TCRdb to the early 2020s). Regarding the complete study: In the chemotherapy-containing groups, vaccination started alongside temozolomide cycles, whereas in patients who had radiotherapy alone it started 4-6 weeks after radiotherapy. Visit V12 was the week-35 safety follow-up and visit V13 was the week-47 end of study. Peripheral blood was collected at six visits: V03 (baseline), V05, V07, V10, V12 and V13. Of the roughly 32 treated patients, around 62% were male and around 40% were female, and a mean age of about 37 years was recorded. Longitudinal TCRB deep sequencing was performed for some 25 treated patients wherever samples were available for exploratory analyses. Before enrollment, patients had received standard therapy of radiotherapy alone, temozolomide alone, or radiochemotherapy with temozolomide; most received the combination. What the authors observed across the whole study: Across multiple MHC alleles, vaccine-induced immune responses were seen in more than 90% of patients. It was noted by the authors that analyses of patient blood samples could not be reproduced owing to sample limitations. Selection of PBMC samples for TCRB deep sequencing was based on availability. No apparent relationship was observed between pseudoprogression and alterations in the top peripheral T cell clonotypes detected by TCRB sequencing.

Libraries were constructed by the immunoSEQ multiplex PCR assay. Rearranged TCR beta chain sequences were amplified using the hsTCRB Kit according to the manufacturer's protocol. Sequencing of TCRB libraries was carried out on an Illumina MiSeq. The authors' analysis ran thus. The kit vendor's proprietary platform handled demultiplexing, trimming and gene mapping. Drawn from immuneACCESS, this table holds only the in-frame rearrangements with V and J called that TCRdb kept. Clones are partly lost; checked studies trace under half to an unresolved V gene and leave the rest unexplained. The V and J calls and clone size come from that table; D and trimming were worked out from the DNA. The sample records about 32,000 clones, 78% of which are singletons. The top ten constitute 11% of the sample.

The specimen was PBMCs, collected from a glioma patient whose treatment included an IDH1 peptide vaccine. The TCR sequence derives from a woman aged 40 to 50 with glioma. The receptor chain draws on TRBV7-8 and TRBJ2-3; TRBD1 is a weak D gene call, 6 bases matching. In nucleotide form, the sequence is TGTGCCAGCAGCTTGGGAACAGGGCTCACAGATACGCAGTATTTT. Translated, it gives CASSLGTGLTDTQYF.